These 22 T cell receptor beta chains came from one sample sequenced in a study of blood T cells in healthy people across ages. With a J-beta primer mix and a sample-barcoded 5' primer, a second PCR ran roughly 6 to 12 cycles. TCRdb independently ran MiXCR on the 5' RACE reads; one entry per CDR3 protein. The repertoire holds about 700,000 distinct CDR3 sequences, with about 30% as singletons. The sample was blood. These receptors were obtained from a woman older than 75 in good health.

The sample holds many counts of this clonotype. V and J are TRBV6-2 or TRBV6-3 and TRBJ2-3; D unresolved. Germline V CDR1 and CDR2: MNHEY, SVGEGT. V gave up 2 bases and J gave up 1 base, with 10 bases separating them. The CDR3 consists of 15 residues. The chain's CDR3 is CASSYAQSGTDTQYF. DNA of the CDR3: TGTGCCAGCAGTTACGCACAAAGCGGCACAGATACGCAGTATTTT.

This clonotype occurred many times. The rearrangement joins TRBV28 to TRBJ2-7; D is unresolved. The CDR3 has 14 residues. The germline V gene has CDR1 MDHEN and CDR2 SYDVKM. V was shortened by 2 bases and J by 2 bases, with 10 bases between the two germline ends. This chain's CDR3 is CASSLAVGTYEQYF. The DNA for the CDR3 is TGTGCCAGCAGTTTAGCGGTTGGCACCTACGAGCAGTACTTC.

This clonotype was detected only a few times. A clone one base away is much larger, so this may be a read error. CDR3 coding DNA: TGTGCCAGCAGTCCGACCGGGACAGGGGTAGGACGCGAGCAGTACTTC. This codes for CASSPTGTGVGREQYF. V usage is TRBV11-2 and J usage is TRBJ2-7, with 10 bases identical to TRBD1. V dropped 6 bases and J dropped 6; count of bases not matched to a gene: 14. Germline CDR1 is SGHAT and CDR2 is FQNNGV. There are 16 residues in the CDR3.

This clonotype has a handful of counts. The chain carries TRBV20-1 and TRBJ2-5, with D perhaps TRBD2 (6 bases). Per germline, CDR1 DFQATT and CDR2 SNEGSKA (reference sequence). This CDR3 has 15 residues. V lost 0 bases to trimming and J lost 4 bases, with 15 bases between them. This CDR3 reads CSARDVIAEPETQYF. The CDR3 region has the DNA TGCAGTGCTAGAGATGTGATAGCGGAGCCAGAGACCCAGTACTTC.

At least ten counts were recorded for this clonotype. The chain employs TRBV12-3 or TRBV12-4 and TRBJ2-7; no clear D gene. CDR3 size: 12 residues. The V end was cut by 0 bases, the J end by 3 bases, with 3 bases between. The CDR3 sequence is CASSLAVYEQYF. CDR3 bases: TGTGCCAGCAGTTTAGCAGTCTACGAGCAGTACTTC.

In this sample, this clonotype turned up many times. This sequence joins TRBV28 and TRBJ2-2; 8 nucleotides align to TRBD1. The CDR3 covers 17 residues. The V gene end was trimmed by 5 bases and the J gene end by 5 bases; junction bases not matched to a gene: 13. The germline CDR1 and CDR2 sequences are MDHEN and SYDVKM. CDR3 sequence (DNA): TGTGCCAGCAGTCTTTGGACAGGGCGGCAGGAGACCGGGGAGCTGTTTTTT. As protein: CASSLWTGRQETGELFF.

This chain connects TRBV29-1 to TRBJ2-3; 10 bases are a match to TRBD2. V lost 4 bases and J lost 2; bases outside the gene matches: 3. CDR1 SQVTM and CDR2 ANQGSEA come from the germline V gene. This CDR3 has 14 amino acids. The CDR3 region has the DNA TGCAGCGTTGCCGGACTAGCGGCCACAGATACGCAGTATTTT. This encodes CSVAGLAATDTQYF.

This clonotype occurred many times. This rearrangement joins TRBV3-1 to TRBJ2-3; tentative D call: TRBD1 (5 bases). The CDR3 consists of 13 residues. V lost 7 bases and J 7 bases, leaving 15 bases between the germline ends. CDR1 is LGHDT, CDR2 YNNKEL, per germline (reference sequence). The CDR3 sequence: CASTRWGLNTQYF. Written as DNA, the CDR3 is TGTGCCAGCACCCGGTGGGGCTTGAATACGCAGTATTTT.

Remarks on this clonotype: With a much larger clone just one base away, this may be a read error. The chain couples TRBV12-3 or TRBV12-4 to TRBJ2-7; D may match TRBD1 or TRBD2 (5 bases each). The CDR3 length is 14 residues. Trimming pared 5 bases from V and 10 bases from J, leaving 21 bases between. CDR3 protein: CASSLKQGAEAQYF. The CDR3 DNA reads TGTGCCAGCAGTCTGAAGCAGGGTGCGGAGGCCCAGTACTTC.

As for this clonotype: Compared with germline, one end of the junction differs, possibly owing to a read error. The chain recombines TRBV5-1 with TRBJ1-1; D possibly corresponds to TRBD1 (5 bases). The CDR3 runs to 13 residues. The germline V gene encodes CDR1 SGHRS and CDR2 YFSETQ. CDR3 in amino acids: CASYGDLNTEALF. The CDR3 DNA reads TGCGCCTCCTACGGGGACCTGAACACTGAAGCTCTCTTT.

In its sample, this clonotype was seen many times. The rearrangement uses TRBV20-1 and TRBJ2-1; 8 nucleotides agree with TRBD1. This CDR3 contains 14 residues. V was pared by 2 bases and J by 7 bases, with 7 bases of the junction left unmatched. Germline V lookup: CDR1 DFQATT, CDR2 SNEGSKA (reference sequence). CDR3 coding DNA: TGCAGTGCTAGATCGGACAGGGAATGGAATGAGCAGTTCTTC. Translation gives CSARSDREWNEQFF.

The CDR3 nucleotides read TGTGCCAGCAGTCCCCTAGGGGGATCACTTGATGGCTACACCTTC. Its translation: CASSPLGGSLDGYTF. The V gene is TRBV27, the J gene TRBJ1-2; TRBD1 might be the D (6 bases). The CDR3 runs to 15 residues. The V end was cut by 5 bases, the J end by 6 bases, with 19 bases between. CDR1 and CDR2 (germline): MNHEY, SMNVEV (reference sequence).

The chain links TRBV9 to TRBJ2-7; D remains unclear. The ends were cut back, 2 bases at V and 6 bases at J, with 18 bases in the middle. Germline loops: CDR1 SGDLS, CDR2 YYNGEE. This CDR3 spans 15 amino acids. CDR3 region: CASSVSGSPSREQYF. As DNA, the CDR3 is TGTGCCAGCAGCGTTTCCGGGTCTCCTTCGCGCGAGCAGTACTTC. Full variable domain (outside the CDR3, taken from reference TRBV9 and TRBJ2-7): DSGVTQTPKHLITATGQRVTLRCSPRSGDLSVYWYQQSLDQGLQFLIQYYNGEERAKGNILERFSAQQFPDLHSELNLSSLELGDSALYFCASSVSGSPSREQYFGPGTRLTVT.

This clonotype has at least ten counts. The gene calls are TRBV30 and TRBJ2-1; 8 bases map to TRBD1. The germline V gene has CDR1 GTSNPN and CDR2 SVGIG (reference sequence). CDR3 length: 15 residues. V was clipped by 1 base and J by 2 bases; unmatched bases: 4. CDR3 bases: TGTGCCTGGAGTGCCGGACAGGGAACCTACAATGAGCAGTTCTTC. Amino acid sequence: CAWSAGQGTYNEQFF.

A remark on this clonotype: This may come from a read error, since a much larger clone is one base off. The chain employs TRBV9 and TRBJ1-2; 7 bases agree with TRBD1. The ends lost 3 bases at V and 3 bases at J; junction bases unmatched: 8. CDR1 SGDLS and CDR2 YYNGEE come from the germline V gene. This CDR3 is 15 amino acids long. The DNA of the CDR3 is TGTGCCAGCAGCGCAGAAGACAGGGCGGACTATGGCTACACCTTC. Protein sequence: CASSAEDRADYGYTF.

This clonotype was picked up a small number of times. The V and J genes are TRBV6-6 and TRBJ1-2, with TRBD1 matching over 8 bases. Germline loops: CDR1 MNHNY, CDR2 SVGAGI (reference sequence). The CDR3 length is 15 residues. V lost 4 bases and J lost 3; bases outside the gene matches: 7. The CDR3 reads CASSSPKDRDYGYTF. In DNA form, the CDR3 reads TGTGCCAGCAGTTCCCCGAAGGACAGGGACTATGGCTACACCTTC.

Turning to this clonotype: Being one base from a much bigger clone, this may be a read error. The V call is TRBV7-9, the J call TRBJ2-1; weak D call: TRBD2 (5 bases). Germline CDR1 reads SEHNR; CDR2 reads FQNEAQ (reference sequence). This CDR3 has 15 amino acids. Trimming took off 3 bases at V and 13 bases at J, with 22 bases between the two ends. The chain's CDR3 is CASSFEGRLLETQFF. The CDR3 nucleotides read TGTGCCAGCAGCTTTGAGGGCCGGTTGCTGGAGACCCAGTTCTTC.

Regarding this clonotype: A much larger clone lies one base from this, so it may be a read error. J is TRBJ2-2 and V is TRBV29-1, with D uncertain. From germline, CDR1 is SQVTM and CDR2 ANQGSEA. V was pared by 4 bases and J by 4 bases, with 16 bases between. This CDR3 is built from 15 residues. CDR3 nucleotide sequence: TGCAGCGTTGTAGGTCAACCGGAAGTCACCGGGGAGCTGTTTTTT. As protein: CSVVGQPEVTGELFF.

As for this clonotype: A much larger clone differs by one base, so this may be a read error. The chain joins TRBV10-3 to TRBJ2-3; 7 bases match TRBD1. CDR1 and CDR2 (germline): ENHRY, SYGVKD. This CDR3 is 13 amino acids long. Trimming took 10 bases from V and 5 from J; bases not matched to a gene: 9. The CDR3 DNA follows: TGTGCCACACAGGGGAATTCAAAAGATACGCAGTATTTT. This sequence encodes CATQGNSKDTQYF.

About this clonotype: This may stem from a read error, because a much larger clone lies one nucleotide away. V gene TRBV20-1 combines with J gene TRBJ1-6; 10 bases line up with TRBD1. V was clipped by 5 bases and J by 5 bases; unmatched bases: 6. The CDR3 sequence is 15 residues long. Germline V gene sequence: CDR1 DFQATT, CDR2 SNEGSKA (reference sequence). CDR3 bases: TGCAGTGCTTCGGGGACAGGGGCACATAATTCACCCCTCCACTTT. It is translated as CSASGTGAHNSPLHF.

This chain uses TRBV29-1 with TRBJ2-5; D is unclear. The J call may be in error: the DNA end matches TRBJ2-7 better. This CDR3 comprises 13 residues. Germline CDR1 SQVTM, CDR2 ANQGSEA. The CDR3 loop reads CSVVQWSSGEQYF. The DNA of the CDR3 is TGCAGCGTCGTACAGTGGTCCTCCGGCGAGCAGTACTTC.

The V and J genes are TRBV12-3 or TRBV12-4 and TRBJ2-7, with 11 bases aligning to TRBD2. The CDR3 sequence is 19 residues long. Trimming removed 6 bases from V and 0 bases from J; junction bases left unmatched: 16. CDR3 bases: TGTGCCAGCAGCCCCGGACTAGCGGGCCGAGGCGAGGCCTCCTACGAGCAGTACTTC. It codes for CASSPGLAGRGEASYEQYF.